The 12 T cell receptor beta chains reported below all come from one sample, sequenced in a study of HIV-infected patients and healthy controls. cDNA was made from approximately 0.55 ug RNA using alpha and beta constant primers. Using multiplexing indices, alpha and beta chain libraries were generated apart by chain-specific third strand synthesis. TCRdb reprocessed the 5' RACE reads with MiXCR, giving one entry per CDR3 protein. The sample has about 8,000 distinct CDR3 sequences; 5.5% to 8.5% are singletons. Roughly three months, about 14 weeks, into antiretroviral therapy, follow-up blood was collected. The repertoire came from unfractionated whole blood and reflected all unsorted peripheral T cells. The sample consisted of blood, taken during antiretroviral therapy. These receptors all come from an adult with HIV infection.

This clonotype was recorded many times. A library made for alpha chains picked up this beta chain off target, so its size means little. V gene TRBV5-1 combines with J gene TRBJ2-7; the D gene is possibly TRBD2 (6 bases). The V and J ends lost 3 bases and 2 bases respectively, with 12 bases between them. CDR3 length: 14 amino acids. Germline V gives CDR1 SGHRS, CDR2 YFSETQ. The CDR3 nucleotides read TGCGCCAGCAGCTCTCTCCGGGAGACCTACGAGCAGTACTTC. Translated: CASSSLRETYEQYF.

This clonotype has at least ten counts. This beta chain appears as a stray read in a library generated for alpha chains; its size is not informative. The chain joins TRBV5-4 to TRBJ2-5; the D gene is possibly TRBD1 (6 bases). There are 16 residues in the CDR3. Germline V gene sequence: CDR1 SGHNT, CDR2 YYREEE (reference sequence). The V end lost 4 bases, the J end lost 2 bases, and 18 bases lay between the germline ends. The CDR3 here is CASSLQGSLDQETQYF. The DNA for the CDR3 is TGTGCCAGCAGCCTTCAGGGGTCACTGGATCAAGAGACCCAGTACTTC.

This clonotype has at least ten counts. Found in a library prepared for alpha chains, this beta chain is an off-target read, and its abundance has little meaning. The chain links TRBV27 to TRBJ2-5; the D gene could be TRBD1 or TRBD2 (5 bases each). Germline lookup yields CDR1 MNHEY and CDR2 SMNVEV (reference sequence). Trimming shortened V by 0 bases and J by 3 bases, and 8 bases separated the two germline ends. The CDR3 contains 14 residues. The CDR3: CASSLSWDEETQYF. Written as DNA, the CDR3 is TGTGCCAGCAGTTTATCCTGGGACGAAGAGACCCAGTACTTC.

This clonotype is deemed medium-sized. This beta chain is off target for a library built for alpha chains, so its abundance means little. The chain is built from TRBV6-1 and TRBJ2-3; 12 bases line up with TRBD2. This CDR3 has 16 residues. The germline V gene encodes CDR1 MNHNS and CDR2 SASEGT. The trim removed 5 bases at V and 0 bases at J, leaving 3 bases unmatched. CDR3 in amino acids: CASSTSGGSSTDTQYF. The CDR3 DNA is TGTGCCAGCAGTACTAGCGGGGGGTCTAGCACAGATACGCAGTATTTT.

This clonotype was counted ten times or more. As an off-target read in a library built for alpha chains, this beta chain has a frequency of little significance. The V and J genes are TRBV30 and TRBJ2-7; no firm D call. Germline lookup yields CDR1 GTSNPN and CDR2 SVGIG (reference sequence). This CDR3 comprises 14 residues. V dropped 1 base and J dropped 0 bases, with 10 bases sitting between them. DNA for the CDR3: TGTGCCTGGAGTGGGACCTGGAGCTCCTACGAGCAGTACTTC. Translated: CAWSGTWSSYEQYF.

In this sample, this clonotype turned up many times. This beta chain is an off-target read within a library intended for alpha chains, so its frequency means little. The chain employs TRBV3-1 and TRBJ2-1; D call uncertain. Deletions cut 3 bases from V and 0 bases from J, with 6 bases between. Germline V gene lookup returns CDR1 LGHDT and CDR2 YNNKEL (reference sequence). The CDR3 is made up of 14 amino acids. The CDR3 protein is CASSQRSSYNEQFF. In DNA form, the CDR3 reads TGTGCCAGCAGCCAGCGGAGCTCCTACAATGAGCAGTTCTTC.

This clonotype is medium-sized. The library was prepared for alpha chains; this beta chain is a stray read, so its frequency means little. The V gene is TRBV11-3, the J gene TRBJ2-3; the D gene is possibly TRBD1 (6 bases). The CDR3 covers 18 residues. The germline gives CDR1 SGHNT, CDR2 YENEEA. V shed 5 bases and J shed 0 bases, with 21 bases lying between them. Here the CDR3 DNA reads TGTGCCAGCAGCCCCCTCCCGGACAGCCCTCTTAGCACAGATACGCAGTATTTT. Translation: CASSPLPDSPLSTDTQYF. The variable domain in full, with the rest retrieved from reference TRBV11-3 and TRBJ2-3, is EAGVVQSPRYKIIEKKQPVAFWCNPISGHNTLYWYLQNLGQGPELLIRYENEEAVDDSQLPKDRFSAERLKGVDSTLKIQPAELGDSAVYLCASSPLPDSPLSTDTQYFGPGTRLTVL.

This clonotype was seen at least ten times. This beta chain is an off-target read within a library intended for alpha chains, so its frequency means little. The chain couples TRBV9 to TRBJ2-7, with D possibly matching TRBD1 (5 bases). Germline assignment: CDR1 SGDLS and CDR2 YYNGEE. The CDR3 runs to 13 residues. The V and J ends lost 3 bases and 6 bases respectively, with 13 bases between them. This CDR3 reads CASSASDTGEQYF. CDR3 nucleotide sequence: TGTGCCAGCAGCGCATCGGACACGGGCGAGCAGTACTTC.

This clonotype occurred many times. Being off target in a library aimed at alpha chains, this beta chain has a size of little meaning. This chain links TRBV3-1 with TRBJ2-1; 11 bases agree with TRBD2. The CDR3 has 19 residues. The V gene's germline CDR1 is LGHDT and CDR2 YNNKEL (reference sequence). Trimming cost V 5 bases and J 0 bases; bases outside gene matches: 12. The CDR3 sequence: CASSSTGLAVISSYNEQFF. The DNA of the CDR3 is TGTGCCAGCAGCTCAACGGGACTAGCGGTTATAAGCTCCTACAATGAGCAGTTCTTC.

This clonotype is medium-sized. This beta chain is an off-target read within a library intended for alpha chains, so its frequency means little. CDR3 DNA: TGTGCCAGCAGTGAAGGTGGCCCCTACGAGCAGTACTTC. This translates into CASSEGGPYEQYF. The chain combines TRBV25-1 with TRBJ2-7; unclear D gene. Germline values: CDR1 MGHDK, CDR2 SYGVNS. V lost 2 bases to trimming and J lost 2 bases, with 7 bases between them. There are 13 residues in the CDR3.

This clonotype was observed at least ten times. Within a library made for alpha chains, this beta chain is off target, and its count is uninformative. The rearrangement uses TRBV5-4 and TRBJ2-1; 7 positions agree with TRBD1. Germline lookup yields CDR1 SGHNT and CDR2 YYREEE (reference sequence). The J segment lost 4 bases and the V segment lost 3 bases, leaving 4 bases of the junction unmatched. The CDR3 is made up of 14 amino acids. CDR3 loop: CASSYGTVYNEQFF. The CDR3 coding sequence is TGTGCCAGCAGCTACGGGACAGTGTACAATGAGCAGTTCTTC.

Concerning this clonotype itself: For a library built for alpha chains, this beta chain is a stray read; little rests on its size. The chain uses TRBV5-1 and TRBJ2-7; 11 bases fit TRBD2. Germline CDR1 SGHRS, CDR2 YFSETQ. V lost 0 bases, J lost 5 bases, and 1 base stayed unmatched. The CDR3 is 14 residues long. Written as DNA, the CDR3 is TGCGCCAGCAGCTTGGAACTAGCGGGGGACGAGCAGTACTTC. Its protein is CASSLELAGDEQYF.